This T cell receptor (beta chain) was found in a study of response to subunit inactivated influenza vaccine. Broader study findings: With each seasonal influenza vaccination, the authors suggested, few new T cells are recruited.

Of note for this clonotype: Antigen specificity is unknown.

From germline, CDR1 is SEHNR and CDR2 FQNEAQ (reference sequence). Trimming took off 1 base at V and 6 bases at J, with 11 bases between the two ends. This CDR3 region has 14 residues. TCRdb passed the RT-PCR reads through MiXCR, listing each CDR3 protein once. This table has hundreds of thousands of distinct CDR3 sequences, around 16% appearing once. The receptor was isolated from a man over 45 who received an inactivated influenza vaccine. The gene calls are TRBV7-9 and TRBJ2-3; D unresolved. Sequences were derived from PBMCs from blood, sampled about 11 days after vaccination. The CDR3 region is CASSLVGRIDTQYF. The DNA for the CDR3 is TGTGCCAGCAGCTTAGTTGGCAGGATCGATACGCAGTATTTT.